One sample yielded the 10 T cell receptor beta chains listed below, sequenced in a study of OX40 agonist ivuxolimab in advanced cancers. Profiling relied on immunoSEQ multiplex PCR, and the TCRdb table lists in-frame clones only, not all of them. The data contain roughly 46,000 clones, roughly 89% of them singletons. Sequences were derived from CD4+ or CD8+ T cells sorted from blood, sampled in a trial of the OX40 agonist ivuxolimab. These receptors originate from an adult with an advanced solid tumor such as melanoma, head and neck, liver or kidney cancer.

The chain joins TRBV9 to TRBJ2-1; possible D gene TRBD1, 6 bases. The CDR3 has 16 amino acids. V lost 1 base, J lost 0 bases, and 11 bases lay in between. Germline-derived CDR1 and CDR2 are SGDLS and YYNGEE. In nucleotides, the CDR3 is TGTGCCAGCAGCGTAACATGGGGGCCCTCCTACAATGAGCAGTTCTTC. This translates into CASSVTWGPSYNEQFF.

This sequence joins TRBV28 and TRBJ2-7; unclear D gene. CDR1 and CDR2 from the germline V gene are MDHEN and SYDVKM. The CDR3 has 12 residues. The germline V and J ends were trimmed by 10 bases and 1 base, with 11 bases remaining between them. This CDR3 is CATSASSYEQYF. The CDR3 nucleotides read TGTGCCACCAGCGCTAGTTCCTACGAGCAGTACTTC. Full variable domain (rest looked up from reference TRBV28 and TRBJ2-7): DVKVTQSSRYLVKRTGEKVFLECVQDMDHENMFWYRQDPGLGLRLIYFSYDVKMKEKGDIPEGYSVSREKKERFSLILESASTNQTSMYLCATSASSYEQYFGPGTRLTVT.

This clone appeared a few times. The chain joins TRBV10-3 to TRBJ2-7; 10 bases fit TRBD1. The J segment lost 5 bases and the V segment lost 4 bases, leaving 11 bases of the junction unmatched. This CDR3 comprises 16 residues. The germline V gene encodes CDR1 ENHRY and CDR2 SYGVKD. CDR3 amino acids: CAISASRTGGSHEQYF. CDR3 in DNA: TGTGCCATCAGTGCGTCCCGGACAGGGGGAAGTCACGAGCAGTACTTC.

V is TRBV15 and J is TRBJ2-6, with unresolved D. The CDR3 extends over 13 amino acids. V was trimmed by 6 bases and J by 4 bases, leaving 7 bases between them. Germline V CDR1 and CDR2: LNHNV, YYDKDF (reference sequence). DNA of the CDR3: TGTGCCACCAGGATTACAGGGGCCAACGTCCTGACTTTC. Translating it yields CATRITGANVLTF.

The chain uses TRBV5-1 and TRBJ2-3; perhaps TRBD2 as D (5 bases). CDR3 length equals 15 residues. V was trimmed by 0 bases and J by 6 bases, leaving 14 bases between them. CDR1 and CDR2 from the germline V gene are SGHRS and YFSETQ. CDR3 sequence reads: CASSLGAVSVDTQYF. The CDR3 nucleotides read TGCGCCAGCAGCTTGGGAGCGGTGTCTGTGGATACGCAGTATTTT.

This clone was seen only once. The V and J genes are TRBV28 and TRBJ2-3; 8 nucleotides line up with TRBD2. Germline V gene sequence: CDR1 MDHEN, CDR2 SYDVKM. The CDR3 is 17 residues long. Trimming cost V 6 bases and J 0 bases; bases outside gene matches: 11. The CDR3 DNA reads TGTGCCAGCAGCTCACTTAAGCGGGGGTCTAGCACAGATACGCAGTATTTT. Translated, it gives CASSSLKRGSSTDTQYF. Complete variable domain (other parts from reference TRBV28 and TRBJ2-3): DVKVTQSSRYLVKRTGEKVFLECVQDMDHENMFWYRQDPGLGLRLIYFSYDVKMKEKGDIPEGYSVSREKKERFSLILESASTNQTSMYLCASSSLKRGSSTDTQYFGPGTRLTVL.

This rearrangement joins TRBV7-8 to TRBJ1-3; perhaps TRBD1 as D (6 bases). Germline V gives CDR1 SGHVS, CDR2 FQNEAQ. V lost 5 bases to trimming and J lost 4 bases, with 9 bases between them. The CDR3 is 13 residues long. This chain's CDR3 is CASSGGQGNTIYF. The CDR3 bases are TGTGCCAGCAGCGGAGGACAGGGAAACACCATATATTTT.

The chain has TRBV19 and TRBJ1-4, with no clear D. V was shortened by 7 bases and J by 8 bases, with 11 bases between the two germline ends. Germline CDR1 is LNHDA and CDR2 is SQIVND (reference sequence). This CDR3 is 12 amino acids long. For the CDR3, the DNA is TGTGCCAGTAACAGCGGTAGGGAAAAACTGTTTTTT. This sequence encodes CASNSGREKLFF.

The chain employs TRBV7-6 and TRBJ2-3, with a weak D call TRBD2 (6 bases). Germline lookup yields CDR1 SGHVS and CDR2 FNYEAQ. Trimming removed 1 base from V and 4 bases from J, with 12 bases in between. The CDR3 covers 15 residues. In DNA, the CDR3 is TGTGCCAGCAGCTTAGGGACTACCGCAGCAGATACGCAGTATTTT. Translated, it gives CASSLGTTAADTQYF.

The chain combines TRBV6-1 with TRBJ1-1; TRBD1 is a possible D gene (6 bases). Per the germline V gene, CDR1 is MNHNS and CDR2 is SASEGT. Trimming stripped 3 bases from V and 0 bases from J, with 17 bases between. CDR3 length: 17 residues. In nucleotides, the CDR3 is TGTGCCAGCAGTGACAGCCGGACAGCCTACATGAACACTGAAGCTTTCTTT. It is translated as CASSDSRTAYMNTEAFF.